This T cell receptor beta chain derives from a study of cytomegalovirus exposure and HLA in healthy donors. Findings and limits, study-wide: TCR beta sequences numbering over 15,000 were associated with HLA alleles at 0.05 false discovery rate in a later analysis.

In the PCR, 60 Vbeta and 13 Jbeta primers were used. The table came from immunoSEQ multiplex PCR; TCRdb's copy has only in-frame clones and leaves some out. The sample lists about 150,000 clones, 70% to 80% occurring once. A note on this clone: Antigen unknown.

V gave up 4 bases and J gave up 6 bases, with 22 bases separating them. The CDR3 length is 16 residues. Germline V gene data show CDR1 as SQVTM and CDR2 as ANQGSEA. The sequencing input was PBMCs. The receptor comes from a man aged 30 to 45 in good health and CMV-seronegative. The chain recombines TRBV29-1 with TRBJ1-3, with a tentative D call TRBD1 (6 bases). The chain's CDR3 is CSVVPRGGGYENTIYF. CDR3 in DNA: TGCAGCGTTGTCCCCCGGGGGGGCGGATACGAAAACACCATATATTTT.